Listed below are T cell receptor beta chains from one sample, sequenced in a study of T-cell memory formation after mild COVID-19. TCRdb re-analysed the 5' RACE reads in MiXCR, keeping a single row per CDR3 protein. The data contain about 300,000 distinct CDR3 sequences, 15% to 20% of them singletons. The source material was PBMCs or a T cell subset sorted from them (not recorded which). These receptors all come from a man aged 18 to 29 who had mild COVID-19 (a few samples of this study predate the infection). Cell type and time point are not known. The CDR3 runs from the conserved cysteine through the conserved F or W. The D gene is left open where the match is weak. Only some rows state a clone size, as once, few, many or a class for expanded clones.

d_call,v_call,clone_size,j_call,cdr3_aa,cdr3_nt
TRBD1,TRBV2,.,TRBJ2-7,CASRKDRALYEQYF,TGTGCCAGCAGAAAAGACAGGGCCCTCTACGAGCAGTACTTC
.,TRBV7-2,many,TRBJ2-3,CASSLRSGRGYTDTQYF,TGTGCCAGCAGCTTACGATCAGGACGGGGGTACACAGATACGCAGTATTTT
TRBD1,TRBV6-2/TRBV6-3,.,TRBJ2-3,CASSGTSDRDADTQYF,TGTGCCAGCAGTGGGACTTCGGACAGGGACGCAGATACGCAGTATTTT
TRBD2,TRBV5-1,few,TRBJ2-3,CASSLTSDGYTQYF,TGCGCCAGCAGCTTGACTAGCGACGGATATACGCAGTATTTT
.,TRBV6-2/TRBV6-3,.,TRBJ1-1,CASSYEHANTEAFF,TGTGCCAGCAGCTATGAGCACGCGAACACTGAAGCTTTCTTT
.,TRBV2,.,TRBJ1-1,CASRDTRFIGTEAFF,TGTGCCAGCAGGGATACCAGGTTTATCGGCACTGAAGCTTTCTTT
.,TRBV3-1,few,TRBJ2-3,CASSQTAGKLDTQYF,TGTGCCAGCAGCCAAACGGCGGGGAAGTTAGATACGCAGTATTTT
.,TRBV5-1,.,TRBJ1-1,CASSLGGGRGGAEAFF,TGCGCCAGCAGCTTGGGCGGTGGCAGGGGAGGCGCTGAAGCTTTCTTT
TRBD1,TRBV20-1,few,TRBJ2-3,CSARDQGEGDTQYF,TGCAGTGCTAGAGACCAGGGGGAAGGAGATACGCAGTATTTT
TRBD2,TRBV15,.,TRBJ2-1,CATSRDRDYDNEQFF,TGTGCCACCAGCAGAGATAGGGACTACGACAATGAGCAGTTCTTC
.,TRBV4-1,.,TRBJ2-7,CASSQAPRLAYEQYF,TGCGCCAGCAGCCAGGCGCCAAGGCTAGCCTACGAGCAGTACTTC
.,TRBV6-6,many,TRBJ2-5,CASISPSSETQYF,TGTGCCAGCATTTCCCCCTCCTCGGAGACCCAGTACTTC
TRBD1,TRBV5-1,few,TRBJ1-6,CASRGTASYNSPLHF,TGCGCCAGCAGGGGGACAGCCTCCTATAATTCACCCCTCCACTTT
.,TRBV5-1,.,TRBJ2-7,CASSPDGPTTYEQYF,TGCGCCAGCAGCCCGGACGGGCCGACAACTTACGAGCAGTACTTC
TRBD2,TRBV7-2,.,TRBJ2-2,CASSSGLAGDLPGELFF,TGTGCCAGCAGCTCGGGACTAGCGGGGGATCTTCCCGGGGAGCTGTTTTTT
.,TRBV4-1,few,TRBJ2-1,CASSQVGAGNNEQFF,TGCGCCAGCAGCCAAGTCGGTGCGGGGAACAATGAGCAGTTCTTC
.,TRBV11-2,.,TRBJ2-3,CASSLGRLPTDTQYF,TGTGCCAGCAGCTTAGGGCGTTTACCGACAGATACGCAGTATTTT
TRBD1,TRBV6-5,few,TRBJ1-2,CASKPGQGANGYTF,TGTGCCAGCAAGCCGGGACAGGGGGCAAACGGCTACACCTTC
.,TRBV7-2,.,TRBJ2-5,CASRRGGWTQYF,TGTGCCAGCAGGCGGGGCGGTTGGACCCAGTACTTC
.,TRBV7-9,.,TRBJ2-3,CASSEGSEDTQYF,TGTGCCAGCAGCGAAGGTTCAGAAGATACGCAGTATTTT
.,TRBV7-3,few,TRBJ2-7,CASSLTGTGDYEQYF,TGTGCCAGCAGCTTAACCGGGACGGGGGATTACGAGCAGTACTTC
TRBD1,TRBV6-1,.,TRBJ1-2,CASCEPGQANYGYTF,TGTGCCAGCTGTGAACCGGGACAGGCAAACTATGGCTACACCTTC
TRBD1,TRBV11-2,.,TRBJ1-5,CASSFGTGSNQPQHF,TGTGCCAGCAGCTTTGGGACAGGGAGCAATCAGCCCCAGCATTTT
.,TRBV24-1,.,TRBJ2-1,CATSEGDRLGGQFF,TGTGCCACCAGTGAGGGAGACAGGCTAGGTGGGCAGTTCTTC
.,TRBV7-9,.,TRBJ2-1,CASSALGTGYNEQFF,TGTGCCAGCAGCGCACTTGGGACGGGCTACAATGAGCAGTTCTTC
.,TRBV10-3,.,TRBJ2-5,CAISEPDRETQYF,TGTGCCATCAGTGAGCCCGACAGGGAGACCCAGTACTTC
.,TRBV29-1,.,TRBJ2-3,CSVVTDTQYF,TGCAGCGTTGTGACAGATACGCAGTATTTT
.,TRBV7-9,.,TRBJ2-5,CASSLAAGESQYF,TGTGCCAGCAGCTTAGCCGCAGGGGAGAGCCAGTACTTC
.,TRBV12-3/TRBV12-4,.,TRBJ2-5,CASSDNFRVEETQYF,TGTGCCAGCAGTGACAACTTCAGGGTGGAAGAGACCCAGTACTTC
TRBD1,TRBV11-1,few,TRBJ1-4,CASSLRDRAEKLFF,TGTGCCAGCAGCTTAAGGGACAGGGCTGAAAAACTGTTTTTT
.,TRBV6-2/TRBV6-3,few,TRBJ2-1,CASKGRINEQFF,TGTGCCAGCAAAGGCCGGATCAATGAGCAGTTCTTC
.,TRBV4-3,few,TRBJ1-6,CASSQEGIVANSPLHF,TGCGCCAGCAGCCAAGAGGGTATAGTAGCTAATTCACCCCTCCACTTT
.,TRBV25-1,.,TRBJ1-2,CASNSPNYGYTF,TGTGCCAGCAATTCTCCTAACTATGGCTACACCTTC
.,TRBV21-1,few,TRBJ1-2,CASSPRARIYGYTF,TGTGCCAGCAGCCCAAGGGCACGGATCTATGGCTACACCTTC
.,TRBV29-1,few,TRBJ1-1,CSVEIGMNTEAFF,TGCAGCGTTGAGATAGGGATGAACACTGAAGCTTTCTTT
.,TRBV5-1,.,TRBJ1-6,CASSSPGDSPLHF,TGCGCCAGCAGCTCCCCCGGGGATTCACCCCTCCACTTT
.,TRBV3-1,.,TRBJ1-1,CASSQVAGNTEAFF,TGTGCCAGCAGCCAAGTTGCGGGAAACACTGAAGCTTTCTTT
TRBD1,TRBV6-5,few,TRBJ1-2,CASSYSTGQIYGYTF,TGTGCCAGCAGTTACTCGACGGGACAGATCTATGGCTACACCTTC
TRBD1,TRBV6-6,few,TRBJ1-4,CASSYPERQGRNEKLFF,TGTGCCAGCAGTTACCCGGAGAGACAGGGGCGGAATGAAAAACTGTTTTTT
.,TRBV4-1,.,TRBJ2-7,CASSVGGDEQYF,TGCGCCAGCAGCGTGGGGGGCGACGAGCAGTACTTC
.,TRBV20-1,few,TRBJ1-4,CSAGGGSEKLFF,TGCAGTGCTGGGGGGGGGAGCGAAAAACTGTTTTTT
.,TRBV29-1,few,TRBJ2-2,CSVTAGVGTGELFF,TGCAGCGTTACGGCAGGGGTGGGCACCGGGGAGCTGTTTTTT
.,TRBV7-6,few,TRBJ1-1,CASKLEGRFTEAFF,TGTGCCAGCAAGCTAGAAGGGAGATTTACTGAAGCTTTCTTT
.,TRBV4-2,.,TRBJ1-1,CASSQDRKDVEAFF,TGTGCCAGCAGCCAAGATCGGAAGGACGTTGAAGCTTTCTTT
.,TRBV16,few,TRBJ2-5,CASSHLPGEETQYF,TGTGCCAGCAGCCACCTTCCAGGGGAAGAGACCCAGTACTTC
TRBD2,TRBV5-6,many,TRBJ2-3,CASSSKRGRDTQYF,TGTGCCAGCAGCTCGAAGCGGGGGAGAGATACGCAGTATTTT
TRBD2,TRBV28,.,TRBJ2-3,CASTSGGVGTDTQYF,TGTGCCAGCACTAGCGGGGGGGTTGGGACAGATACGCAGTATTTT
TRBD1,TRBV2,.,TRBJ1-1,CATDRDGNTEAFF,TGTGCCACCGACAGGGATGGGAACACTGAAGCTTTCTTT
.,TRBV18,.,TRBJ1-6,CASSSAGTANSPLHF,TGTGCCAGCTCATCAGCCGGGACGGCTAATTCACCCCTCCACTTT
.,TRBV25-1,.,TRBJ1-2,CASSWQERHYGYTF,TGTGCCAGCAGTTGGCAGGAGCGCCACTATGGCTACACCTTC
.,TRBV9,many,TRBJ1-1,CASSVEGELNTEAFF,TGTGCCAGCAGCGTAGAAGGAGAACTGAACACTGAAGCTTTCTTT
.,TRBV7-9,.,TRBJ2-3,CASSPRFPRGTDTQYF,TGTGCCAGCAGCCCGCGGTTCCCCCGGGGGACAGATACGCAGTATTTT